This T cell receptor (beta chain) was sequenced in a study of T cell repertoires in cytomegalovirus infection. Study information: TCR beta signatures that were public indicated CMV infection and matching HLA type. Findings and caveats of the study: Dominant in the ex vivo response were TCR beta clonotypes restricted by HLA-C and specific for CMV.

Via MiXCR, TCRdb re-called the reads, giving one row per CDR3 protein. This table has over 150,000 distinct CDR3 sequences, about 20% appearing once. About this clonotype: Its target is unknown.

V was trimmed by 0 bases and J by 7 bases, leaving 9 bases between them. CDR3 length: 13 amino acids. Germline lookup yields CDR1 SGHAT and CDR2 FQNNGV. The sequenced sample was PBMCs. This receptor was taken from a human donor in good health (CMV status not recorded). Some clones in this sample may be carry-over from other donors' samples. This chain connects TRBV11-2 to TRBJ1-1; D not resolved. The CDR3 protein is CASSLDLGGEAFF. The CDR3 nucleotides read TGTGCCAGCAGCTTAGATTTAGGCGGTGAAGCTTTCTTT.